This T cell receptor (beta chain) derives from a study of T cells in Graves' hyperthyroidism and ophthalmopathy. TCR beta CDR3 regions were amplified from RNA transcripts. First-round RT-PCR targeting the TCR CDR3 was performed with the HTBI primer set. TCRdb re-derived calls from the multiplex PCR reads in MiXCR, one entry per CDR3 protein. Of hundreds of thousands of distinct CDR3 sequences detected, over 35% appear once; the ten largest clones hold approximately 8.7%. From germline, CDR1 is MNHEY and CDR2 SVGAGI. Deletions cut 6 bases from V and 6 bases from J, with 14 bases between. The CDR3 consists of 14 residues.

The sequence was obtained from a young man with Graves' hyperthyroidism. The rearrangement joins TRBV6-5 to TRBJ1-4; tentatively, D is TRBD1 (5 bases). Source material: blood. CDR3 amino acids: CASSVGAGDEKLFF. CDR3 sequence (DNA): TGTGCCAGCAGCGTCGGGGCAGGTGATGAAAAACTGTTTTTT.